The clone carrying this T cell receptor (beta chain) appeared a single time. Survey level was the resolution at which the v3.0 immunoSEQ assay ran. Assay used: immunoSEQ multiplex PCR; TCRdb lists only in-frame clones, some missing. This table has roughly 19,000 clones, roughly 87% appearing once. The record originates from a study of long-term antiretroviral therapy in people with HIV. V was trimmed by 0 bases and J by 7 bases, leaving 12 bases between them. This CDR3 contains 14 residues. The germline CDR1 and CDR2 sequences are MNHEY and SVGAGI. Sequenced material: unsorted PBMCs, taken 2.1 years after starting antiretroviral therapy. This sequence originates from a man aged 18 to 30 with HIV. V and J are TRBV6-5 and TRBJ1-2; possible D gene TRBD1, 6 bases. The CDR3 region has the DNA TGTGCCAGCAGTTACTCGGGGGCGCGTCCTGGCTACACCTTC. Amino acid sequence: CASSYSGARPGYTF.